This T cell receptor (beta chain) was observed in a study of shared clonotypes between healthy human individuals. In the naive CD8 group, cells lacked CD45RO and were positively selected for CCR7, so terminally differentiated effector memory CD45RA+ cells were left out. Caucasian adults living in Nashville, Tennessee, provided all samples. The CDR3 sequence is 16 residues long. CDR1 and CDR2 (germline): SGHVS, FQNEAQ. Generated by immunoSEQ multiplex PCR, the TCRdb table keeps only in-frame clones and is missing some. This table has hundreds of thousands of clones, approximately 90% appearing once. This receptor was obtained from a man aged 30-40 years in good health. The sample was naive CD8+ T cells sorted from blood. The chain joins TRBV7-8 to TRBJ2-3; TRBD1 matches at 9 bases. The DNA end is a closer match to TRBJ2-5, so the J assignment may be wrong. The CDR3 sequence: CASSSTGGGFQETQYF. CDR3 nucleotide sequence: TGTGCCAGCAGCTCCACAGGGGGCGGTTTCCAAGAGACCCAGTACTTC.